The source of this TCR beta chain is a study of blood T cell repertoires in COVID-19. Profiling relied on immunoSEQ multiplex PCR, and the TCRdb table lists in-frame clones only, not all of them. The sample records roughly 51,000 clones, 87% being singletons. V dropped 4 bases and J dropped 2; count of bases not matched to a gene: 5. Germline CDR1 is SGHNT and CDR2 is YYREEE (reference sequence). The CDR3 has 15 residues. Sequencing used peripheral blood. This chain joins TRBV5-4 and TRBJ2-7, with 11 bases lining up with TRBD2. The receptor comes from a man aged 50-59 years with active COVID-19. The CDR3: CASSPGTSGTYEQYF. The CDR3 bases are TGTGCCAGCAGCCCAGGGACTAGCGGTACCTACGAGCAGTACTTC.